One sample yielded the 17 T cell receptor beta chains listed below, sequenced in a study of shared T cell receptors in the human thymus. Clones were read by immunoSEQ multiplex PCR, and TCRdb kept only the in-frame ones, dropping some. This sample yields about 660,000 clones, of which around 87% are seen a single time; approximately 0.0097% belongs to the top ten. These same records also appear under a second study, on human thymus T cells.

Sequenced input: thymocytes. Receptors originate from a boy under two years old with a congenital heart defect.

This clone was seen a single time. The rearrangement joins TRBV5-6 to TRBJ2-1, with D hard to call. V dropped 1 base and J dropped 0 bases, with 8 bases sitting between them. This CDR3 region has 15 residues. Germline assignment: CDR1 SGHDT and CDR2 YYEEEE. The CDR3 coding sequence is TGTGCCAGCAGCTTGTACAAAAGCTCCTACAATGAGCAGTTCTTC. This gives the protein CASSLYKSSYNEQFF. Full variable domain (remainder filled in from reference TRBV5-6 and TRBJ2-1): DAGVTQSPTHLIKTRGQQVTLRCSPKSGHDTVSWYQQALGQGPQFIFQYYEEEERQRGNFPDRFSGHQFPNYSSELNVNALLLGDSALYLCASSLYKSSYNEQFFGPGTRLTVL.

The rearrangement links TRBV6-1 to TRBJ2-4; 7 nucleotides match TRBD1. CDR1 is MNHNS and CDR2 is SASEGT in the germline V gene. J was trimmed by 1 base and V by 4 bases; bases with no gene match: 7. The CDR3 has 16 residues. The CDR3 loop reads CASSVTGAGAKNIQYF. CDR3 DNA: TGTGCCAGCAGTGTTACAGGGGCCGGGGCCAAAAACATTCAGTACTTC.

The chain recombines TRBV28 with TRBJ2-3, with D possibly TRBD2 on 6 matching bases. In germline, CDR1 is MDHEN, CDR2 SYDVKM. Between the trimmed V and J ends, which lost 3 bases and 5 bases, there was a span of 12 bases. The CDR3 runs to 14 residues. The CDR3 spells CASSFMGEVDTQYF. In nucleotides, the CDR3 is TGTGCCAGCAGTTTCATGGGGGAGGTAGATACGCAGTATTTT.

The V gene is TRBV28, the J gene TRBJ1-2; D is ambiguous. Trimming cost V 4 bases and J 1 base, with 10 bases left between them. The CDR3 is 14 amino acids. Germline CDR1 MDHEN, CDR2 SYDVKM. For the CDR3, the DNA is TGTGCCAGCAGTTCACGCGGAAATAACTATGGCTACACCTTC. As protein: CASSSRGNNYGYTF.

The chain has TRBV5-1 and TRBJ2-3, with 13 bases aligning to TRBD2. The trim removed 1 base at V and 2 bases at J, leaving 10 bases unmatched. The CDR3 loop spans 19 amino acids. Germline assignment: CDR1 SGHRS and CDR2 YFSETQ. The CDR3 nucleotides are TGCGCCAGCAGCTTGTCTACTAGCGGGAGGGGTAGGTCCACAGATACGCAGTATTTT. This encodes CASSLSTSGRGRSTDTQYF.

The V call is TRBV19, the J call TRBJ2-2, with 10 nucleotides matching TRBD1. V lost 7 bases to trimming and J lost 5 bases; unmatched junction nucleotides: 4. The CDR3 runs to 14 residues. Per germline, CDR1 LNHDA and CDR2 SQIVND (reference sequence). In nucleotides, the CDR3 is TGTGCCAGTATTCGACAGGGGGCAACCGGGGAGCTGTTTTTT. This sequence encodes CASIRQGATGELFF.

This clone has only a few counts. J is TRBJ2-6 and V is TRBV5-6; 10 positions match TRBD1. J lost 1 base, V lost 2 bases, and 3 bases had no gene match. The CDR3 has 17 residues. Per the germline V gene, CDR1 is SGHDT and CDR2 is YYEEEE. The CDR3 region is CASSFRDRGSGANVLTF. For the CDR3, the DNA is TGTGCCAGCAGCTTCCGGGACAGGGGTTCTGGGGCCAACGTCCTGACTTTC.

The J gene is TRBJ1-6, the V gene TRBV4-1, with 7 bases that match TRBD1. The germline gives CDR1 MGHRA, CDR2 YSYEKL. This CDR3 has 16 residues. V lost 3 bases, J lost 9 bases, and 11 bases stayed unmatched. CDR3: CASSHPRGRGVSPLHF. The DNA for the CDR3 is TGCGCCAGCAGCCACCCGCGGGGCAGGGGGGTTTCACCCCTCCACTTT.

The V and J genes are TRBV11-2 and TRBJ2-1; 15 positions match TRBD2. Per the germline V gene, CDR1 is SGHAT and CDR2 is FQNNGV. V lost 0 bases and J lost 8; bases outside the gene matches: 8. The CDR3 extends over 18 amino acids. CDR3 nucleotide sequence: TGTGCCAGCAGCTTAGATAGGACTAGCGGGGGGGCAACGGATGAGCAGTTCTTC. As protein: CASSLDRTSGGATDEQFF.

The J gene is TRBJ1-5, the V gene TRBV6-1, with 9 positions matching TRBD1. CDR3 length: 15 amino acids. The germline CDR1 and CDR2 sequences are MNHNS and SASEGT. Trimming took 6 bases from V and 3 from J; bases not matched to a gene: 6. The CDR3 sequence: CASRGGTGNNQPQHF. CDR3 coding DNA: TGTGCCAGCAGGGGTGGGACAGGGAACAATCAGCCCCAGCATTTT.

This sequence joins TRBV28 and TRBJ2-7, with D possibly being TRBD1 (5 bases). The CDR3 is made up of 15 amino acids. V was pared by 6 bases and J by 1 base, with 16 bases between. Germline values: CDR1 MDHEN, CDR2 SYDVKM. CDR3 amino acids: CASRTPSGLSYEQYF. CDR3 coding DNA: TGTGCCAGCAGGACACCATCAGGGTTATCCTACGAGCAGTACTTC. Full variable domain (rest looked up from reference TRBV28 and TRBJ2-7): DVKVTQSSRYLVKRTGEKVFLECVQDMDHENMFWYRQDPGLGLRLIYFSYDVKMKEKGDIPEGYSVSREKKERFSLILESASTNQTSMYLCASRTPSGLSYEQYFGPGTRLTVT.

This clone was observed a single time. The rearrangement joins TRBV6-5 to TRBJ1-1, with 7 bases fitting TRBD1. V shed 6 bases, J shed 1 base, and the junction held 5 bases outside the gene matches. The germline V gene encodes CDR1 MNHEY and CDR2 SVGAGI. This CDR3 has 14 amino acids. The CDR3 reads CASRNDRENTEAFF. The CDR3 region has the DNA TGTGCCAGCAGGAACGACAGGGAGAACACTGAAGCTTTCTTT.

DNA for the CDR3: TGTGCCAGCAGCCCCGAGAGGGTAGAGAGCAATCAGCCCCAGCATTTT. It translates to CASSPERVESNQPQHF. The chain couples TRBV28 to TRBJ1-5; D is uncertain. The CDR3 spans 16 residues. From germline, CDR1 is MDHEN and CDR2 SYDVKM. V shed 6 bases and J shed 1 base, with 16 bases lying between them.

V usage is TRBV4-3 and J usage is TRBJ2-7; 7 bases align to TRBD2. The CDR3 is made up of 18 amino acids. The junction had 14 bases not matched to a gene; V was cut back by 1 base and J by 2 bases. In germline, CDR1 is LGHNA, CDR2 YSLEER. The CDR3 DNA is TGCGCCAGCAGCCAAGGCCCTACTAAGCGGGGTTCCACCTACGAGCAGTACTTC. Translation: CASSQGPTKRGSTYEQYF.

This clone has just one count. This chain uses TRBV10-2 with TRBJ2-5; D possibly corresponds to TRBD2 (7 bases). The CDR3 consists of 14 residues. Trimming took off 3 bases at V and 5 bases at J, with 13 bases between the two ends. Looked up from germline, CDR1 is WSHSY and CDR2 is SAAADI. This chain's CDR3 is CASSERGGSETQYF. The CDR3 DNA reads TGCGCCAGCAGTGAAAGGGGGGGATCGGAGACCCAGTACTTC.

The chain carries TRBV27 and TRBJ2-7; TRBD1 matches at 8 bases. From germline, CDR1 is MNHEY and CDR2 SMNVEV (reference sequence). The CDR3 runs to 15 residues. Germline trimming cut 6 bases from V and 4 bases from J; bases unmatched to any gene: 11. The CDR3 spells CASSQHRGVGYEQYF. The CDR3 DNA follows: TGTGCCAGCAGCCAACACAGGGGGGTTGGATACGAGCAGTACTTC.

The rearrangement uses TRBV19 and TRBJ2-1; 8 bases line up with TRBD1. Trimming cost V 0 bases and J 5 bases; bases outside gene matches: 9. Germline lookup yields CDR1 LNHDA and CDR2 SQIVND (reference sequence). The CDR3 has 17 residues. CDR3 bases: TGTGCCAGTAGTATAGATCTAGGGACAGGTGTTAACAATGAGCAGTTCTTC. The encoded protein is CASSIDLGTGVNNEQFF.